The 19 T cell receptor beta chains reported below all come from one sample, sequenced in a study of T cell responses to AZD1222 COVID-19 vaccine. Sequencing was performed with immunoSEQ multiplex PCR; in TCRdb, only in-frame clones are kept and a portion is missing. Of some 150,000 clones in the sample, approximately 88% were seen once. Specimen: peripheral blood, collected 28 days after the second AZD1222 dose. Receptors originate from an adult who received the AZD1222 COVID-19 vaccine.

This chain connects TRBV28 to TRBJ1-2; D is unclear. The length of the CDR3 is 14 residues. Trimming removed 6 bases from V and 6 bases from J, with 17 bases in between. Per germline, CDR1 MDHEN and CDR2 SYDVKM. The DNA of the CDR3 is TGTGCCAGCAGCACTCCGCGGCCCGGGAATGGCTACACCTTC. The encoded protein is CASSTPRPGNGYTF.

This clone was picked up one time. The chain employs TRBV20-1 and TRBJ2-7, with no clear D. V was pared by 6 bases and J by 4 bases, with 10 bases between. CDR1 and CDR2 from the germline V gene are DFQATT and SNEGSKA (reference sequence). This CDR3 has 11 amino acids. CDR3 coding DNA: TGCAGTGCCCCCCGGAGTTACGAGCAGTACTTC. Encoded protein: CSAPRSYEQYF.

The rearrangement links TRBV30 to TRBJ1-4; D remains unclear. CDR1 and CDR2 from the germline V gene are GTSNPN and SVGIG (reference sequence). Trimming took off 1 base at V and 0 bases at J, with 9 bases between the two ends. This CDR3 has 15 residues. CDR3 residues: CAWSGLTATNEKLFF. The CDR3 DNA follows: TGTGCCTGGAGTGGTTTAACTGCAACTAATGAAAAACTGTTTTTT.

The chain employs TRBV5-6 and TRBJ2-1, with 8 bases fitting TRBD2. Trimming removed 2 bases from V and 4 bases from J; junction bases left unmatched: 8. Looked up from germline, CDR1 is SGHDT and CDR2 is YYEEEE. There are 16 residues in the CDR3. CDR3 DNA: TGTGCCAGCAGCTTCGTGTCTAGCGGGCAATACAATGAGCAGTTCTTC. Translation gives CASSFVSSGQYNEQFF.

The rearrangement uses TRBV6-5 and TRBJ2-1; D unclear. The CDR3 runs 11 residues. Between the trimmed V and J ends, which lost 6 bases and 8 bases, there was a span of 8 bases. Germline V gene lookup returns CDR1 MNHEY and CDR2 SVGAGI. The DNA for the CDR3 is TGTGCCAGCAGGCACTTTGATGAGCAGTTCTTC. Translation gives CASRHFDEQFF.

This clone showed up just a few times. CDR3 DNA: TGTGCCAGCAGCCAATGGGGACTAGCGGGCCCCTCTGGGGCCAACGTCCTGACTTTC. Amino acid sequence: CASSQWGLAGPSGANVLTF. This rearrangement joins TRBV4-2 to TRBJ2-6; 12 nucleotides align to TRBD2. CDR1 and CDR2 from the germline V gene are LGHNA and YNFKEQ. With V trimmed by 2 bases and J by 0 bases, 5 bases remained unmatched. This CDR3 has 19 residues.

This clone appeared a few times. The CDR3 bases are TGCAGCGCCCTGGACTTCAGTGGAAACACCATATATTTT. Residues: CSALDFSGNTIYF. This rearrangement joins TRBV29-1 to TRBJ1-3; D is unclear. The CDR3 sequence is 13 residues long. V gave up 7 bases and J gave up 3 bases, with 13 bases separating them. Germline V lookup: CDR1 SQVTM, CDR2 ANQGSEA.

The chain recombines TRBV12-3 or TRBV12-4 with TRBJ1-1; TRBD1 might be the D (6 bases). CDR3 size: 11 residues. V lost 5 bases, J lost 9 bases, and 10 bases lay in between. This chain's CDR3 is CASSLGGKAFF. The CDR3 DNA follows: TGTGCCAGCAGTCTAGGGGGTAAAGCTTTCTTT.

This chain joins TRBV6-5 and TRBJ2-6, with D maybe TRBD2 (5 bases). Germline CDR1 reads MNHEY; CDR2 reads SVGAGI. V was shortened by 9 bases and J by 1 base, with 10 bases between the two germline ends. The CDR3 has 14 amino acids. Here the CDR3 reads CASRTGSGANVLTF. The DNA for the CDR3 is TGTGCCAGTAGGACTGGATCTGGGGCCAACGTCCTGACTTTC.

This chain connects TRBV3-1 (or the pseudogene TRBV3-2) to TRBJ1-5; possibly TRBD1 for D (5 bases). V dropped 5 bases and J dropped 9 bases, with 11 bases sitting between them. CDR3 size: 12 residues. Germline loops: CDR1 LGHDT, CDR2 YNNKEL (reference sequence). In DNA form, the CDR3 reads TGTGCCAGCAGCACGGTGGGGGGGCCCCAGCATTTT. Amino acid sequence: CASSTVGGPQHF.

The CDR3 region is CASTWEDGYGYTF. CDR3 sequence (DNA): TGTGCCAGCACCTGGGAGGATGGCTATGGCTACACCTTC. V gene TRBV12-3 or TRBV12-4 combines with J gene TRBJ1-2; D is undetermined. The ends were cut back, 7 bases at V and 4 bases at J, with 13 bases in the middle. This CDR3 region has 13 residues.

The CDR3 protein is CASSLNRGRTNVLTF. CDR3 nucleotides: TGTGCCAGCAGTCTAAACAGGGGGCGGACCAACGTCCTGACTTTC. The chain carries TRBV6-5 and TRBJ2-6, with 9 bases that match TRBD1. J lost 8 bases, V lost 5 bases, and 7 bases had no gene match. Germline CDR1 reads MNHEY; CDR2 reads SVGAGI. The length of the CDR3 is 15 residues.

The chain links TRBV11-3 to TRBJ2-1, with D unclear. CDR3 size: 16 residues. CDR1 is SGHNT and CDR2 is YENEEA in the germline V gene. V was clipped by 3 bases and J by 4 bases, with 16 bases between them. The CDR3 DNA is TGTGCCAGCAGCTTGGGCCGAGGAGCGCAGTACAATGAGCAGTTCTTC. Translation gives CASSLGRGAQYNEQFF.

This chain joins TRBV20-1 and TRBJ1-1; D is unclear. V was cut by 6 bases and J by 7 bases, with 12 bases left in between. This CDR3 contains 11 residues. The germline gives CDR1 DFQATT, CDR2 SNEGSKA (reference sequence). The DNA of the CDR3 is TGCAGTGCCCCGCGGGCGGGTGAAGCTTTCTTT. Residues: CSAPRAGEAFF.

This sequence joins TRBV2 and TRBJ1-2; D is undetermined. CDR3 size: 15 residues. Looked up from germline, CDR1 is SNHLY and CDR2 is FYNNEI. Trimming cost V 10 bases and J 4 bases, with 22 bases left between them. CDR3 protein: CATAADLLRSYGYTF. The CDR3 bases are TGTGCCACCGCGGCGGATCTTTTGCGGAGCTATGGCTACACCTTC.

CDR3 loop: CASSSYYEQYF. Written as DNA, the CDR3 is TGTGCCAGCAGCTCCTACTACGAGCAGTACTTC. The gene calls are TRBV7-2 and TRBJ2-7; D is uncertain. The CDR3 spans 11 residues. Germline lookup yields CDR1 SGHTA and CDR2 FQGNSA. V lost 4 bases and J lost 3, with 4 bases in between.

CDR3 nucleotides: TGTGCCAGCAGCTTTCGGGGGGCTACCCCCACAGATACGCAGTATTTT. As protein: CASSFRGATPTDTQYF. The chain links TRBV11-3 to TRBJ2-3, with D perhaps matching TRBD2 (7 bases). Germline V gene sequence: CDR1 SGHNT, CDR2 YENEEA. Trimming removed 3 bases at V and 2 bases at J, with 15 bases between. The CDR3 is 16 amino acids.

V gene TRBV2 combines with J gene TRBJ1-1; TRBD1 is a possible D gene (5 bases). The germline gives CDR1 SNHLY, CDR2 FYNNEI. V was cut by 5 bases and J by 1 base, with 8 bases left in between. The CDR3 is made up of 13 amino acids. The CDR3 DNA reads as TGTGCCAGCAGTTCAGGGAGGAACACTGAAGCTTTCTTT. Translation gives CASSSGRNTEAFF.

CDR3 sequence: CSVEVEGQGNYGYTF. In nucleotides, the CDR3 is TGCAGCGTTGAAGTCGAGGGACAGGGGAACTATGGCTACACCTTC. This chain joins TRBV29-1 and TRBJ1-2; 10 bases agree with TRBD1. Germline CDR1 reads SQVTM; CDR2 reads ANQGSEA. The V segment lost 1 base and the J segment 2 bases; nucleotides outside the gene matches: 4. CDR3 length equals 15 residues.